Shown below are 10 T cell receptor beta chains from a single sample sequenced in a study of CD8+ T cells in alopecia areata. As the sequencing template, cDNA was produced by extracting RNA and reverse transcribing it. TCRdb's table, derived via immunoSEQ multiplex PCR, lists solely in-frame clones and lacks some. This sample yields a few hundred thousand clones, of which around 65% are seen a single time; roughly 1.2% belongs to the top ten. This sample's treatment: oral pan-JAK inhibitor, 5-10 mg twice daily. The sample consisted of CD4+ T cells sorted from blood, taken around week 46, from a patient treated with tofacitinib. These receptors all stem from a human donor with alopecia areata.

J is TRBJ2-4 and V is TRBV6-1; D unclear. CDR1 is MNHNS and CDR2 is SASEGT in the germline V gene. This CDR3 comprises 14 residues. Trimming took 7 bases from V and 2 from J, leaving 12 bases between them. The CDR3 sequence: CASTSQLPKNIQYF. As DNA, the CDR3 is TGTGCCAGCACCTCCCAGTTGCCCAAAAACATTCAGTACTTC.

This clone has more than one count but fewer than ten. Other nucleotide sequences from this sample produce the same CDR3. V usage is TRBV2 and J usage is TRBJ2-2, with D hard to call. With 4 bases removed from V and 8 bases from J, the gap between germline ends came to 5 bases. Germline CDR1 SNHLY, CDR2 FYNNEI. This CDR3 is 11 amino acids long. The CDR3 here is CASSVGGELFF. The DNA of the CDR3 is TGTGCCAGCAGTGTGGGGGGGGAGCTGTTTTTT. Full variable domain (outside the CDR3, taken from reference TRBV2 and TRBJ2-2): EPEVTQTPSHQVTQMGQEVILRCVPISNHLYFYWYRQILGQKVEFLVSFYNNEISEKSEIFDDQFSVERPDGSNFTLKIRSTKLEDSAMYFCASSVGGELFFGEGSRLTVL.

The rearrangement uses TRBV23-1 and TRBJ1-2, with TRBD1 matching 7 bases. TRBV23-1 is an ORF, and what it does is uncertain. The CDR3 loop spans 13 amino acids. J lost 4 bases, V lost 3 bases, and 2 bases had no gene match. The CDR3 region has the DNA TGCGCCAGCAGTCACAACAGGGGCTATGGCTACACCTTC. It yields the protein CASSHNRGYGYTF.

This chain joins TRBV4-3 and TRBJ2-3; 9 positions match TRBD1. V shed 7 bases and J 4 bases; nucleotides not matched to a gene: 9. The CDR3 sequence is 15 residues long. Germline V gene sequence: CDR1 LGHNA, CDR2 YSLEER. As DNA, the CDR3 is TGCGCCAGCAAACGTGGGGACAGGGCGTCAGATACGCAGTATTTT. Translation: CASKRGDRASDTQYF.

V and J are TRBV7-2 and TRBJ1-2; TRBD1 is a possible D gene (6 bases). Germline loops: CDR1 SGHTA, CDR2 FQGNSA. With 1 base removed from V and 4 bases from J, the gap between germline ends came to 13 bases. This CDR3 has 15 amino acids. The CDR3 DNA sequence: TGTGCCAGCAGCTTAGATCGGCGCAGGGGCTATGGCTACACCTTC. This translates into CASSLDRRRGYGYTF.

The chain recombines TRBV15 with TRBJ2-3; TRBD2 agrees at 9 bases. V dropped 4 bases and J dropped 1; count of bases not matched to a gene: 3. From germline, CDR1 is LNHNV and CDR2 YYDKDF (reference sequence). There are 15 residues in the CDR3. CDR3 in amino acids: CATSTAGGGTDTQYF. The CDR3 DNA sequence: TGTGCCACCAGCACAGCGGGGGGAGGCACAGATACGCAGTATTTT.

The V call is TRBV30, the J call TRBJ1-4; TRBD1 matches at 9 bases. The J segment lost 2 bases and the V segment lost 3 bases, leaving 7 bases of the junction unmatched. The length of the CDR3 is 16 residues. Germline CDR1 and CDR2: GTSNPN and SVGIG (reference sequence). In nucleotides, the CDR3 is TGTGCCTGGAGCTTGGACAGGGGATCGACTAATGAAAAACTGTTTTTT. This translates into CAWSLDRGSTNEKLFF.

The chain uses TRBV5-6 and TRBJ2-3; 8 nucleotides agree with TRBD1. Germline CDR1 SGHDT, CDR2 YYEEEE. This CDR3 is 15 amino acids long. V shed 5 bases and J 3 bases; nucleotides not matched to a gene: 8. CDR3 DNA sequence: TGTGCCAGCAGTCCATTGAACAGGGGGACAGATACGCAGTATTTT. Its protein is CASSPLNRGTDTQYF. Full variable domain (outside the CDR3, taken from reference TRBV5-6 and TRBJ2-3): DAGVTQSPTHLIKTRGQQVTLRCSPKSGHDTVSWYQQALGQGPQFIFQYYEEEERQRGNFPDRFSGHQFPNYSSELNVNALLLGDSALYLCASSPLNRGTDTQYFGPGTRLTVL.

The count of this clone is one. The V call is TRBV9, the J call TRBJ2-7; TRBD2 might be the D (5 bases). Germline V gene data show CDR1 as SGDLS and CDR2 as YYNGEE. This CDR3 is built from 15 residues. V gave up 0 bases and J gave up 2 bases, with 12 bases separating them. CDR3 protein: CASSVVPTGTYEQYF. The CDR3 DNA reads as TGTGCCAGCAGCGTAGTCCCAACCGGGACCTACGAGCAGTACTTC. Together with reference TRBV9 and TRBJ2-7, the CDR3 gives the full variable domain: DSGVTQTPKHLITATGQRVTLRCSPRSGDLSVYWYQQSLDQGLQFLIQYYNGEERAKGNILERFSAQQFPDLHSELNLSSLELGDSALYFCASSVVPTGTYEQYFGPGTRLTVT.

The chain links TRBV11-2 to TRBJ1-5; 7 nucleotides agree with TRBD1. Germline assignment: CDR1 SGHAT and CDR2 FQNNGV. The CDR3 sequence is 13 residues long. V trimming: 5 bases; J trimming: 4 bases; junction bases outside the gene matches: 2. CDR3 coding DNA: TGTGCCAGCAGCCCACAGGGGAATCAGCCCCAGCATTTT. This gives the protein CASSPQGNQPQHF.